This T cell receptor beta chain was documented in a study of cytomegalovirus exposure and HLA in healthy donors (dated by TCRdb to 2016 to 2017). For the study in its entirety: An earlier analysis of several hundred of the donors reported 276 Gb of sequence data and some 110 million unique TCR beta sequences obtained from about 170 million T cells. Donor age, sex, ethnicity and CMV serostatus were collected together with the repertoire data. Both class I and class II loci were covered by HLA typing, at four-digit resolution. Genome-wide SNP genotypes for about 65% of the 666 donors were used in a later genetic analysis, which treated that subset as a discovery cohort. Around 320 gigabases of sequencing data and 70 million to 85 million unique TCR sequences were included in an early release covering roughly 600 HLA-typed donors. Along with the roughly 670-subject first cohort, a separate validation cohort of more than 90 different subjects was used. To study patterns of TCR occurrence, a later analysis re-analyzed previously published TCR beta repertoires from around 660 donors and added high-resolution HLA genotyping. High-throughput TCR immunosequencing, statistical association of individual TCRs with disease status, and machine learning were combined to predict cytomegalovirus infection status. The T cell repertoires of 666 subjects were profiled by immunosequencing and related to cytomegalovirus serostatus. An earlier analysis of several hundred of the donors applied high-throughput TCR beta sequencing to assess whether each TCR beta V gene segment acted as functional or pseudogenic. Every repertoire in the discovery cohort had been generated on one and the same sequencing platform. Four or five DR-DQ haplotypes were handled as single units for association and clustering because linkage in the cohort was strong. Rather than using new phenotypic data, the later analysis identified candidate immune exposures from TCR beta sequences and from how often those sequences occurred across donors. Typing coverage differed by locus: A, B, C, DRB1 and DQB1 were typed in roughly 620-630 donors, DQA1 in about 560, DPA1 in 606, and DPB1 in just under 490. The study was designed to test whether signatures of past pathogen exposure could be identified by cataloging public T cell receptors. On average, 235,054 unique TCR beta nucleotide sequences were sequenced per donor among about 400 genotyped donors of the cohort, with around 19% of those sequences being non-productive. The genetic ancestry cluster associated with self-reported Caucasian donors included roughly 84% of the 398 genotyped donors.

The library was prepared using the immunoSEQ multiplex PCR assay. The multiplex PCR relied on a mix of 60 forward primers for TCR Vbeta segments and 13 reverse primers for TCR Jbeta segments. The CDR3 region of rearranged TCR beta genes was amplified from genomic DNA with a multiplex PCR assay. The amplified TCR beta libraries were sequenced on the Illumina HiSeq System as 87-base-pair reads. In the paper's pipeline: A later analysis counted around 72 million unique TCR beta chains across the 640 or so repertoires, and 9.5 million to 11 million of these chains were shared by at least two donors. Raw reads were error-corrected and collapsed into unique sequences by a nearest-neighbor algorithm in which closely related sequences were merged to remove PCR and sequencing errors. CDR3 sequences were aligned to IMGT reference sequences to assign V, D and J gene segments. For a sequence to be retained, a match of at least six nucleotides to both a V gene segment and a J gene segment was required. A rearrangement was called productive if the CDR3 had no stop codons and remained in frame with V and J, and every other rearrangement was called non-productive. CDR3 was defined according to IMGT convention as the region running from the second conserved V-encoded cysteine to the conserved J-encoded phenylalanine. The earlier analysis of a few hundred of the donors excluded any sequence lacking an unambiguous match to a single V gene segment. In an earlier analysis of around 590 of the donors, a V segment was called functional when productive rearrangements were above 56.7%, and segregating when the standard deviation between donors exceeded 5%. A statistical classification framework was built for diagnosing cytomegalovirus status from the catalog of TCR beta chain sequences. V and J gene assignment, in a later analysis, came from comparing TCR nucleotide sequences with IMGT/GENE-DB human TR gene sequences. The TCRdist pipeline was used in a later analysis to assign CDR3 sequences and most-parsimonious VDJ recombination scenarios. In a later analysis, every TCR beta chain was defined by the combination of its CDR3 amino acid sequence and its V-gene family, and reads without a unique V-gene family were dropped. To address suspected cross-contamination and a sequencing artifact, a later analysis removed roughly 580 highly shared, low-generation-probability nucleotide sequences. In a later analysis, a clonal expansion index was calculated for each public chain from normalized within-repertoire ranks of inferred template counts. Generation probabilities in a later analysis came from a VDJ recombination model fitted to out-of-frame rearrangements, and those results were checked against IGoR. In a later analysis, hypergeometric tests were used to score TCR-TCR, TCR-HLA and TCR-CMV co-occurrence, with a repertoire-size bias correction applied to TCR pairs. To estimate false discovery rates, a later analysis permuted the HLA or CMV assignments 20 times. In a later analysis, co-occurring TCRs were grouped using DBSCAN, and TCRdist sequence similarity was added for clustering within HLA-allele-positive subsets. Repertoires with fewer than 30,000 or more than 120,000 public chains, plus five repertoires with anomalous nucleotide sharing, were excluded from co-occurrence clustering. In TCRdb, the immuneACCESS table is reduced to in-frame sequences with V and J assigned. These tables do not hold every clone; where another copy was compared, an unresolved V gene accounts for under half, and the others remain unexplained. From that table come the V and J calls and clone size; the DNA was used to work out D and trimming. For this sample there are 170,000 or so clones; under 90% appear just once. The ten biggest clones cover 1.9% of the sample.

The cohort comprised some 680 healthy bone marrow donors. All cohort members were sampled while nominally healthy, although unrecorded immune exposures were likely present. The donor tested CMV seronegative and was one of the 352 seronegative cohort members. A peripheral blood sample was collected from each donor, and TCR beta sequencing was performed on peripheral blood mononuclear cells. Genomic DNA was extracted from the blood cell samples with the Qiagen DNeasy Blood Extraction Kit. Study-level results and caveats: Roughly uniform sequencing depth across donors was assumed in presence/absence analyses, although this assumption may not hold. In a later analysis, the rate of TCR association differed among HLA loci, with DRB1 alleles having the most associated TCRs and HLA-C alleles having the fewest. Across donors, most TCR sequences were observed very rarely, whereas some public TCRs were present in many individuals. The classifier was reported to diagnose cytomegalovirus status with high specificity and sensitivity in both the original and validation cohorts. The study listed 150 to 200 TCR beta chains as associated with cytomegalovirus. An association between a missense DCLRE1C variant and V-gene and J-gene trimming of TCR beta chains was found in a later genetic analysis and replicated in an independent cohort. Compared with equally common non-associated chains, HLA-associated TCR beta chains in a later analysis were more clonally expanded and had lower generation probabilities. According to a later genetic analysis, donors in an Asian-associated ancestry cluster had fewer N-insertions in productive TCRs than the approximately 630-donor mean. Because counts were too low, roughly 18 rarely observed V segments, including chromosome 9 orphons, were left out of the earlier analysis of roughly 600 of the donors. Some IMGT-functional V segments, including TRBV6-2 and TRBV6-3, could not be distinguished by the 87-base-pair reads and were therefore excluded. Most CMV-associated TCR beta chains appeared to be HLA-restricted in a later analysis, and the HLA associations seemed to be driven largely by CMV exposure. A few of the identified cytomegalovirus-associated TCR beta chains were confirmed in vitro to be specific for cytomegalovirus antigens. In this cohort, only TCR beta chains were sequenced, and detectable features were limited by the absence of alpha or paired-chain data. According to a later analysis, parvovirus B19, influenza, CMV and Epstein-Barr virus appeared linked to several top co-occurrence clusters. When HLA alleles, especially DR and DQ, strongly co-occurred, TCR associations were difficult to assign to individual alleles. A further reported finding was that TCR beta sequences accurately predicted the HLA-A and HLA-B alleles for most subjects in the first cohort. Specific HLA alleles were associated with 15,000 to 20,000 TCR beta sequences at a false discovery rate of 0.05 in a later analysis. Immune exposure information for the cohort was limited to CMV serostatus. It was suggested by the authors that the approach could potentially be generalized to other disease states and immunological phenotypes. Linkage disequilibrium might explain the correlated functional status among segregating V segments, but an unknown experimental factor could not be ruled out. An earlier analysis of roughly 570 of the donors showed that most TCR beta V segments appeared in productive rearrangements either about 87% or about 30% of the time, which broadly matched IMGT annotations. A group of highly shared sequence variants was considered likely to be a technical artifact of the sequencing pipeline. HLA typing was unavailable for some donors at each locus, so association tests used only the typed subset.

CDR1 and CDR2 are read off the germline V gene as SNHLY and FYNNEI. V is pared back by 6 bases and J by 5 bases, with 13 bases lying between the germline termini. From the cysteine through the phenylalanine, the CDR3 covers 13 amino acids. Just the 39-base CDR3 DNA is kept, in frame starting at base 1. In this sample, this clone turned up once. What antigen it recognizes has not been identified. No base quality information exists; no much larger clone differs at one position. The chain is encoded by TRBV2 joined to TRBJ1-1, with no confidently assigned D gene. The receptor was derived from a young man in good health and CMV-seronegative. Sequencing input: PBMCs. The CDR3 reads CASSDLAGTEAFF. The DNA sequence is TGTGCCAGCAGCGACCTCGCGGGGACTGAAGCTTTCTTT.